Below, 28 T cell receptor beta chains from the same sample are listed, as sequenced in a study of blood T cell dynamics during melanoma immunotherapy. The data were produced by immunoSEQ multiplex PCR, yet TCRdb's version contains in-frame clones alone and is incomplete. The sample records roughly 17,000 clones, roughly 80% being singletons. Time point noted: pre-treatment baseline. Sequenced here: blood, sampled from a patient treated with checkpoint blockade. The receptors stem from a human donor with melanoma.

The J gene is TRBJ1-4, the V gene TRBV28, with no clear D. V was shortened by 2 bases and J by 8 bases, with 12 bases between the two germline ends. Germline CDR1 and CDR2: MDHEN and SYDVKM. The CDR3 sequence is 14 residues long. CDR3 coding DNA: TGTGCCAGCAGTTTACCCGCAACGGGGGAAAAACTGTTTTTT. Translating gives CASSLPATGEKLFF. Drawing the rest from reference TRBV28 and TRBJ1-4, the complete variable domain is DVKVTQSSRYLVKRTGEKVFLECVQDMDHENMFWYRQDPGLGLRLIYFSYDVKMKEKGDIPEGYSVSREKKERFSLILESASTNQTSMYLCASSLPATGEKLFFGSGTQLSVL.

V gene TRBV28 combines with J gene TRBJ1-4, with TRBD1 as a possible D gene (6 bases). CDR1 and CDR2 from the germline V gene are MDHEN and SYDVKM. The V and J ends lost 6 bases and 3 bases respectively, with 11 bases between them. The CDR3 runs to 14 residues. The CDR3, as DNA: TGTGCCAGCAGGACACAGGGTTCTAATGAAAAACTGTTTTTT. It specifies CASRTQGSNEKLFF. The variable domain in full, with the rest retrieved from reference TRBV28 and TRBJ1-4, is DVKVTQSSRYLVKRTGEKVFLECVQDMDHENMFWYRQDPGLGLRLIYFSYDVKMKEKGDIPEGYSVSREKKERFSLILESASTNQTSMYLCASRTQGSNEKLFFGSGTQLSVL.

This chain connects TRBV30 to TRBJ2-1; 10 bases fit TRBD1. From germline, CDR1 is GTSNPN and CDR2 SVGIG (reference sequence). There are 17 residues in the CDR3. With 4 bases clipped from V and 4 bases from J, the junction kept 13 bases outside the gene matches. The CDR3 DNA is TGTGCCTGGAATAATGGGGGGACAGGGGACCTGTACAATGAGCAGTTCTTC. Its translation: CAWNNGGTGDLYNEQFF.

The V and J genes are TRBV9 and TRBJ1-2; D is possibly TRBD1 (5 bases). Germline CDR1 SGDLS, CDR2 YYNGEE. The CDR3 is 14 residues long. The V and J ends lost 0 bases and 8 bases respectively, with 14 bases between them. Here the CDR3 DNA reads TGTGCCAGCAGCGTAGTCAGGGTGGATGACGGCTACACCTTC. This translates into CASSVVRVDDGYTF.

The sample holds one count of this clone. J is TRBJ2-5 and V is TRBV10-3, with 9 bases aligning to TRBD1. The V gene end was trimmed by 5 bases and the J gene end by 5 bases; junction bases not matched to a gene: 12. From germline, CDR1 is ENHRY and CDR2 SYGVKD. The length of the CDR3 is 16 residues. The CDR3 sequence is CAISNDRDRAAETQYF. The CDR3, as DNA: TGTGCCATCAGTAACGACCGGGACAGGGCAGCTGAGACCCAGTACTTC.

The chain has TRBV28 and TRBJ2-1, with 10 bases fitting TRBD1. CDR3 length: 14 residues. From germline, CDR1 is MDHEN and CDR2 SYDVKM. Losses at the gene ends were 5 bases for V and 7 bases for J; bases not matched to a gene: 5. CDR3 sequence (DNA): TGTGCCAGCAGTCGGGACAGGGGACTTAATGAGCAGTTCTTC. The encoded protein is CASSRDRGLNEQFF.

The chain employs TRBV18 and TRBJ2-3; D perhaps matches TRBD2 (6 bases). V lost 3 bases and J lost 3, with 13 bases in between. Germline V gene sequence: CDR1 KGHSH, CDR2 LQKENI. CDR3 size: 15 residues. The CDR3 loop is CASSPAEGKTDTQYF. The CDR3 nucleotides are TGTGCCAGCTCACCGGCGGAGGGTAAGACAGATACGCAGTATTTT. The full variable domain, in which reference TRBV18 and TRBJ2-3 provide the parts outside the CDR3, is NAGVMQNPRHLVRRRGQEARLRCSPMKGHSHVYWYRQLPEEGLKFMVYLQKENIIDESGMPKERFSAEFPKEGPSILRIQQVVRGDSAAYFCASSPAEGKTDTQYFGPGTRLTVL.

The chain has TRBV28 and TRBJ2-7; TRBD1 aligns across 9 bases. Per germline, CDR1 MDHEN and CDR2 SYDVKM. CDR3 size: 16 residues. V shed 7 bases and J 5 bases; nucleotides not matched to a gene: 15. CDR3 coding DNA: TGTGCCAGCATCCCCTCCGGGACAGGGATTTCTAACGAGCAGTACTTC. Amino acid sequence: CASIPSGTGISNEQYF.

The chain couples TRBV28 to TRBJ2-7, with 13 bases lining up with TRBD2. Germline V gene data show CDR1 as MDHEN and CDR2 as SYDVKM. With V trimmed by 2 bases and J by 2 bases, 9 bases remained unmatched. The CDR3 consists of 18 residues. The DNA of the CDR3 is TGTGCCAGCAGTTTAGGACTAGCGGGAGTTCCCCCGACCTACGAGCAGTACTTC. This sequence encodes CASSLGLAGVPPTYEQYF.

CDR3 nucleotides: TGTGCCAGCTCACCAACGAGCCAGTACCAAGAGACCCAGTACTTC. Its protein product is CASSPTSQYQETQYF. This chain joins TRBV18 and TRBJ2-5; D unresolved. The CDR3 has 15 amino acids. Germline loops: CDR1 KGHSH, CDR2 LQKENI. V gave up 2 bases and J gave up 0 bases, with 10 bases separating them.

CDR3 protein: CASSSPQGRNTGELFF. The CDR3 region has the DNA TGTGCCAGCAGCTCCCCACAGGGGCGGAACACCGGGGAGCTGTTTTTT. The V call is TRBV7-9, the J call TRBJ2-2; TRBD1 matches at 7 bases. Trimming removed 4 bases from V and 1 base from J; junction bases left unmatched: 6. The CDR3 loop spans 16 amino acids. Germline assignment: CDR1 SEHNR and CDR2 FQNEAQ (reference sequence).

V usage is TRBV27 and J usage is TRBJ1-4; D unclear. The V and J ends lost 6 bases and 8 bases respectively, with 10 bases between them. The CDR3 contains 12 residues. CDR1 MNHEY and CDR2 SMNVEV come from the germline V gene (reference sequence). The CDR3 DNA is TGTGCCAGCAGGACCGTGGGAGAAAAACTGTTTTTT. Amino acid sequence: CASRTVGEKLFF.

This clone was seen just once. The chain links TRBV7-3 to TRBJ1-5; D perhaps matches TRBD1 (6 bases). The CDR3 loop spans 13 amino acids. The V gene's germline CDR1 is SGHTA and CDR2 FQGTGA. The V and J ends lost 0 bases and 10 bases respectively, with 10 bases between them. The CDR3 nucleotides read TGTGCCAGCAGCTTAACAGAACAGGGACCCCAGCATTTT. Translating it yields CASSLTEQGPQHF.

The V call is TRBV4-3, the J call TRBJ2-7; either TRBD1 or TRBD2 may supply D (5 bases each). V lost 2 bases and J 2 bases, leaving 10 bases between the germline ends. The germline V gene encodes CDR1 LGHNA and CDR2 YSLEER. The CDR3 contains 14 residues. The CDR3: CASSQRDGPYEQYF. DNA of the CDR3: TGCGCCAGCAGCCAACGGGACGGGCCCTACGAGCAGTACTTC.

The chain links TRBV7-9 to TRBJ1-4; TRBD1 might be the D (6 bases). The CDR3 spans 18 residues. Per the germline V gene, CDR1 is SEHNR and CDR2 is FQNEAQ (reference sequence). With 3 bases removed from V and 0 bases from J, the gap between germline ends came to 17 bases. CDR3 protein: CASSFRGQRRATNEKLFF. CDR3 in DNA: TGTGCCAGCAGCTTCAGAGGACAGCGGAGAGCAACTAATGAAAAACTGTTTTTT.

CDR3 amino acids: CASSQDPGGANTGELFF. CDR3 in DNA: TGCGCCAGCAGCCAAGATCCGGGGGGCGCGAACACCGGGGAGCTGTTTTTT. The rearrangement joins TRBV4-1 to TRBJ2-2; possible D gene TRBD2, 7 bases. The CDR3 covers 17 residues. Germline V gene lookup returns CDR1 MGHRA and CDR2 YSYEKL. Trimming removed 0 bases from V and 0 bases from J, with 11 bases in between.

The chain carries TRBV29-1 and TRBJ2-7; D is ambiguous. The ends were cut back, 4 bases at V and 2 bases at J, with 12 bases in the middle. The CDR3 is 13 residues long. Germline V CDR1 and CDR2: SQVTM, ANQGSEA. The CDR3 DNA reads TGCAGCGTTGCGCCCGACGGCACCTACGAGCAGTACTTC. The encoded protein is CSVAPDGTYEQYF.

This chain uses TRBV6-8 with TRBJ2-5; 8 bases are a match to TRBD2. The CDR3 runs 22 residues. J was trimmed by 5 bases and V by 0 bases; bases with no gene match: 26. The germline V gene encodes CDR1 MNHGY and CDR2 SAAAGT. DNA for the CDR3: TGTGCCAGCAGTTACTCGGATATCGCCCGTCCGGGAGGGGTAGAGGGGAAGGAGACCCAGTACTTC. This encodes CASSYSDIARPGGVEGKETQYF.

The gene calls are TRBV11-2 and TRBJ2-7; D ambiguous. Per germline, CDR1 SGHAT and CDR2 FQNNGV. The CDR3 is 14 amino acids. V was trimmed by 0 bases and J by 3 bases, leaving 9 bases between them. CDR3 residues: CASSLDPRNYEQYF. The CDR3 region has the DNA TGTGCCAGCAGCTTAGATCCGCGGAACTACGAGCAGTACTTC.

This chain joins TRBV28 and TRBJ1-2; 9 bases line up with TRBD1. This CDR3 spans 18 amino acids. Germline V gene data show CDR1 as MDHEN and CDR2 as SYDVKM. Germline trimming cut 6 bases from V and 0 bases from J; bases unmatched to any gene: 14. CDR3 loop: CASRGPPGQGETNYGYTF. CDR3 bases: TGTGCCAGCAGGGGACCCCCGGGACAGGGAGAGACTAACTATGGCTACACCTTC.

V gene TRBV7-9 combines with J gene TRBJ2-7, with 7 nucleotides matching TRBD2. V trimming: 5 bases; J trimming: 7 bases; junction bases outside the gene matches: 17. From germline, CDR1 is SEHNR and CDR2 FQNEAQ (reference sequence). This CDR3 is built from 16 residues. CDR3 nucleotides: TGTGCCAGCAGCAATCCGGATCTCGGGGGGAGGGGTGAGCAGTACTTC. Protein: CASSNPDLGGRGEQYF.

V usage is TRBV5-4 and J usage is TRBJ2-1; 11 bases fit TRBD2. The V and J ends lost 3 bases and 7 bases, in that order; junction bases with no gene match: 9. Germline V gene sequence: CDR1 SGHNT, CDR2 YYREEE (reference sequence). This CDR3 region has 16 residues. The CDR3 protein is CASSYGTSGRGNEQFF. The CDR3 bases are TGTGCCAGCAGCTACGGAACTAGCGGGAGAGGGAATGAGCAGTTCTTC.

Written as DNA, the CDR3 is TGCGCCAGCAGCTTGGTGGGGGGATTGAACACTGAAGCTTTCTTT. Its translation is CASSLVGGLNTEAFF. The chain combines TRBV5-1 with TRBJ1-1, with TRBD1 as a possible D gene (5 bases). The CDR3 is made up of 15 amino acids. Germline CDR1 SGHRS, CDR2 YFSETQ. Trimming shortened V by 0 bases and J by 0 bases, and 9 bases separated the two germline ends.

The chain links TRBV5-6 to TRBJ1-5, with 12 positions matching TRBD1. The V segment lost 4 bases and the J segment 7 bases; nucleotides outside the gene matches: 6. CDR3 length: 15 residues. Germline lookup yields CDR1 SGHDT and CDR2 YYEEEE. CDR3 DNA sequence: TGTGCCAGCAGCGCTGGGACAGGGGGCGGGCAGCCCCAGCATTTT. It specifies CASSAGTGGGQPQHF.

The chain is built from TRBV2 and TRBJ2-1; 11 bases are a match to TRBD2. The germline V gene encodes CDR1 SNHLY and CDR2 FYNNEI. The trim removed 5 bases at V and 6 bases at J, leaving 9 bases unmatched. CDR3 length: 16 amino acids. In nucleotides, the CDR3 is TGTGCCAGCAGTATCGGGACTAGCGGTAGGCTCAATGAGCAGTTCTTC. Its protein is CASSIGTSGRLNEQFF.

The CDR3 DNA sequence: TGTGCCAGCAGCCTCCGAAGGCGGGAGACCCAGTACTTC. Protein: CASSLRRRETQYF. The chain uses TRBV27 and TRBJ2-5, with unresolved D. Deletions cut 6 bases from V and 5 bases from J, with 13 bases between. This CDR3 spans 13 amino acids. Germline CDR1 and CDR2: MNHEY and SMNVEV (reference sequence).

The chain carries TRBV30 and TRBJ2-3; a weak D match, TRBD2 (6 bases). V lost 0 bases to trimming and J lost 1 base, with 8 bases between them. The germline gives CDR1 GTSNPN, CDR2 SVGIG (reference sequence). This CDR3 spans 14 amino acids. CDR3 sequence (DNA): TGTGCCTGGAGTGTAGGAGGGGGCACAGATACGCAGTATTTT. It specifies CAWSVGGGTDTQYF. The entire variable domain, with the rest obtained from reference TRBV30 and TRBJ2-3, is as follows: SQTIHQWPATLVQPVGSPLSLECTVEGTSNPNLYWYRQAAGRGLQLLFYSVGIGQISSEVPQNLSASRPQDRQFILSSKKLLLSDSGFYLCAWSVGGGTDTQYFGPGTRLTVL.

The V call is TRBV15, the J call TRBJ2-2; D is perhaps TRBD1 (5 bases). V lost 6 bases to trimming and J lost 0 bases, with 11 bases between them. Looked up from germline, CDR1 is LNHNV and CDR2 is YYDKDF (reference sequence). This CDR3 is built from 15 residues. This CDR3 reads CATRRSGPNTGELFF. The CDR3 bases are TGTGCCACCAGGCGGTCAGGGCCGAACACCGGGGAGCTGTTTTTT.